Listed below are T cell receptor beta chains from one sample, sequenced in a study of T cell repertoires and Cas9 in healthy adults. Produced via immunoSEQ multiplex PCR; TCRdb's table is partial and in-frame only. The sample records around 25,000 clones, under 95% being singletons. The material sequenced was CD4+ effector T cells (CD127+, CD25-, CD137-, CD154-) from PBMCs; culture status not recorded. The receptors come from a human donor in good health. The CDR3 runs from the conserved cysteine through the conserved F or W. A D gene is named only where the DNA matches it firmly. Some rows have no size entry. The others give once, few or many, or a class for an expanded clone.

>TRBV7-9|.|TRBJ2-5|TRBD2
TGTGCCAGCACGCTAGCGGGGGGTCAGGAGACCCAGTACTTC
CASTLAGGQETQYF
>TRBV27|.|TRBJ2-2|TRBD1
TGTGCCAGCAGTTTATTCCGGACAGGGGTTCTGGGTGAGCTGTTTTTT
CASSLFRTGVLGELFF
>TRBV6-5|few|TRBJ1-4|.
TGTGCCAGCAGTTACTCGATCCGACTCGAAAAACTGTTTTTT
CASSYSIRLEKLFF
>TRBV5-6|.|TRBJ2-7|.
TGTGCCAGCAGCTTGGGGCTGCCGTTCACCAACTACGAGCAGTACTTC
CASSLGLPFTNYEQYF
>TRBV18|once|TRBJ2-1|.
TGTGCCAGCTCACCAACCCAAAGGGTCAATGAGCAGTTCTTC
CASSPTQRVNEQFF
>TRBV15|.|TRBJ2-7|TRBD1
TGTGCCACCAGCCGGGACAGGGGGTTCGACGAGCAGTACTTC
CATSRDRGFDEQYF
>TRBV2|.|TRBJ2-3|.
TGTGCCAGCAGGATGAGCGGTGTGTACCGATCTAGCACAGATACGCAGTATTTT
CASRMSGVYRSSTDTQYF
>TRBV2|few|TRBJ1-2|.
TGTGCCAGCAGCGAGGGTTTTTTTCAGGGGTATAGTGGCTACACCTTC
CASSEGFFQGYSGYTF
>TRBV7-3|.|TRBJ1-1|.
TGTGCCAGCAGCTTGTCGCTAAACACTGAAGCTTTCTTT
CASSLSLNTEAFF
>TRBV6-6|.|TRBJ1-5|.
TGTGCCAGCAGTTACCGGGTAGGGGATCAGCCCCAGCATTTT
CASSYRVGDQPQHF
>TRBV27|.|TRBJ1-1|.
TGTGCCAGCAGTCCCGGCGCGTCCCACGGCACTGAAGCTTTCTTT
CASSPGASHGTEAFF
>TRBV7-3|.|TRBJ1-6|TRBD1
TGTGCCAGCAGCCTAAACGGACAGGGAAATTCACCCCTCCACTTT
CASSLNGQGNSPLHF
>TRBV28|.|TRBJ2-7|.
TGTGCCAGCAGTTTATTTCAGGCTTGGGAGCAGTACTTC
CASSLFQAWEQYF
>TRBV19|.|TRBJ1-5|.
TGTGCCAGTAGTAGGTCGGCCAATCAGCCCCAGCATTTT
CASSRSANQPQHF
>TRBV5-6|.|TRBJ1-3|.
TGTGCCAGCACCTCAACCGAAGAATCCTACTCTGGAAACACCATATATTTT
CASTSTEESYSGNTIYF